A single sample gave rise to the 16 T cell receptor beta chains below, sequenced in a study of vaccination and CD4 T cells after COVID-19. These TCRs' antigens remain unknown. Specified treatment: approximately 10-day PBMC culture with coronavirus spike peptide pools or control peptides (ViraFEST assay). Gathering of the CD4+ T cells, from the unexposed donor, took place before the COVID-19 pandemic (2011-2018). Cultured CD4+ T cell DNA was sequenced using the Oncomine TCR Beta short-read assay. In TCRdb, the PCR reads were re-called with MiXCR into one record per CDR3 protein. The table records thousands of distinct CDR3 sequences, approximately 44% of them present only once. The sequenced sample consisted of CD4+ T cells from blood, cultured in vitro. The receptor source for this set is a human donor in good health.

J is TRBJ1-1 and V is TRBV6-5; D perhaps matches TRBD1 (5 bases). Trimming pared 2 bases from V and 11 bases from J, leaving 12 bases between. The CDR3 length is 12 residues. CDR1 and CDR2 from the germline V gene are MNHEY and SVGAGI. The CDR3: CASSYGRVDAFF. The CDR3 DNA reads TGTGCCAGCAGTTACGGCAGGGTAGACGCTTTCTTT.

The table lists this clonotype with a few counts. CDR3: CSAIKVIGWGDYGYTF. Here the CDR3 DNA reads TGCAGTGCTATAAAGGTAATAGGGTGGGGGGACTATGGCTACACCTTC. J is TRBJ1-2 and V is TRBV20-1; D is possibly TRBD1 (5 bases). Deletions cut 4 bases from V and 3 bases from J, with 21 bases between. Looked up from germline, CDR1 is DFQATT and CDR2 is SNEGSKA (reference sequence). CDR3 length: 16 amino acids.

V usage is TRBV7-9 and J usage is TRBJ1-6; D uncertain. Trimming removed 4 bases from V and 0 bases from J, with 13 bases in between. Germline V gene lookup returns CDR1 SEHNR and CDR2 FQNEAQ (reference sequence). This CDR3 has 17 residues. In DNA, the CDR3 is TGTGCCAGCAGCTCTACTACATCCCCCTCCTATAATTCACCCCTCCACTTT. Amino acids: CASSSTTSPSYNSPLHF.

This sequence joins TRBV7-2 and TRBJ1-2; TRBD1 matches at 7 bases. The V segment lost 2 bases and the J segment 4 bases; nucleotides outside the gene matches: 10. Germline loops: CDR1 SGHTA, CDR2 FQGNSA. The CDR3 is made up of 16 amino acids. The CDR3 here is CASSLRETGQFYGYTF. For the CDR3, the DNA is TGTGCCAGCAGCTTAAGAGAGACAGGGCAGTTCTATGGCTACACCTTC.

This clonotype was counted only a few times. The chain has TRBV20-1 and TRBJ2-3; D not resolved. The CDR3 is 12 residues long. Germline loops: CDR1 DFQATT, CDR2 SNEGSKA (reference sequence). V was clipped by 6 bases and J by 3 bases, with 10 bases between them. CDR3 region: CSAPLVTDTQYF. DNA for the CDR3: TGCAGTGCCCCTCTGGTTACAGATACGCAGTATTTT.

The chain carries TRBV20-1 and TRBJ2-3; D is ambiguous. The CDR3 consists of 11 residues. With 6 bases removed from V and 5 bases from J, the gap between germline ends came to 9 bases. The germline CDR1 and CDR2 sequences are DFQATT and SNEGSKA (reference sequence). The chain's CDR3 is CSADSGDTQYF. The CDR3 DNA sequence: TGCAGTGCCGATTCAGGAGATACGCAGTATTTT.

J is TRBJ1-5 and V is TRBV20-1; D not resolved. Per the germline V gene, CDR1 is DFQATT and CDR2 is SNEGSKA (reference sequence). The CDR3 loop spans 15 amino acids. The ends were cut back, 6 bases at V and 3 bases at J, with 18 bases in the middle. The CDR3 region has the DNA TGCAGTGCAGGCCCTCAGACTGGTTCCAATCAGCCCCAGCATTTT. It yields the protein CSAGPQTGSNQPQHF.

Details on this clonotype: No conserved phenylalanine or tryptophan is present at the end of the CDR3, so a read error is the likely explanation. The chain combines TRBV7-2 with TRBJ1-5; D is ambiguous. This CDR3 is 13 amino acids long. Germline V gene lookup returns CDR1 SGHTA and CDR2 FQGNSA. V dropped 3 bases and J dropped 0 bases, with 3 bases sitting between them. The CDR3 bases are TGTGCCAGCAGCTTCCATAGCAATCAGCCCCAGCATCTT. Encoded protein: CASSFHSNQPQHL.

The chain has TRBV27 and TRBJ1-6; 10 bases fit TRBD1. In germline, CDR1 is MNHEY, CDR2 SMNVEV (reference sequence). This CDR3 contains 16 residues. Trimming cost V 2 bases and J 15 bases; bases outside gene matches: 13. The CDR3 loop reads CASSLLQTGGVGLLHF. The CDR3 DNA is TGTGCCAGCAGTTTACTCCAGACAGGGGGCGTAGGACTCCTCCACTTT.

The chain carries TRBV18 and TRBJ1-1; D is undetermined. Deletions cut 1 base from V and 2 bases from J, with 8 bases between. The CDR3 is made up of 14 amino acids. Germline CDR1 KGHSH, CDR2 LQKENI. The DNA of the CDR3 is TGTGCCAGCTCACCACTAGTGGCCAACACTGAAGCTTTCTTT. Amino acid sequence: CASSPLVANTEAFF. The variable domain in full, completed from reference TRBV18 and TRBJ1-1, reads NAGVMQNPRHLVRRRGQEARLRCSPMKGHSHVYWYRQLPEEGLKFMVYLQKENIIDESGMPKERFSAEFPKEGPSILRIQQVVRGDSAAYFCASSPLVANTEAFFGQGTRLTVV.

The chain is built from TRBV6-1 and TRBJ1-2; D uncertain. Germline values: CDR1 MNHNS, CDR2 SASEGT. Trimming took 6 bases from V and 8 from J, leaving 10 bases between them. The CDR3 is 11 residues long. The CDR3 nucleotides read TGTGCCAGCAGGGACGTTTTGGGCTACACCTTC. Translated, it gives CASRDVLGYTF.

This chain connects TRBV27 to TRBJ2-5; weak D call: TRBD2 (5 bases). Per the germline V gene, CDR1 is MNHEY and CDR2 is SMNVEV (reference sequence). This CDR3 has 14 amino acids. V shed 3 bases and J shed 1 base, with 9 bases lying between them. The CDR3 nucleotides read TGTGCCAGCAGTTTGGTCACTAGCCAAGAGACCCAGTACTTC. Protein product: CASSLVTSQETQYF.

V and J are TRBV2 and TRBJ2-2, with a tentative D call TRBD1 (5 bases). The V and J ends lost 6 bases and 0 bases respectively, with 14 bases between them. This CDR3 comprises 16 residues. Germline V gives CDR1 SNHLY, CDR2 FYNNEI. The CDR3 nucleotides read TGTGCCAGCAGAGGCCGTGGGGCCACGAACACCGGGGAGCTGTTTTTT. It specifies CASRGRGATNTGELFF.

This clonotype was observed a few times. V gene TRBV6-1 combines with J gene TRBJ1-1, with TRBD1 matching over 8 bases. V shed 5 bases and J 10 bases; nucleotides not matched to a gene: 3. Germline CDR1 reads MNHNS; CDR2 reads SASEGT. The CDR3 extends over 11 amino acids. The CDR3 loop is CASSQGARAFF. CDR3 in DNA: TGTGCCAGCAGTCAGGGGGCGAGAGCTTTCTTT.

This clonotype was seen a few times. The chain combines TRBV20-1 with TRBJ1-5; D not certain. Germline V gene sequence: CDR1 DFQATT, CDR2 SNEGSKA (reference sequence). The CDR3 spans 15 residues. Trimming took 0 bases from V and 4 from J, leaving 13 bases between them. In DNA, the CDR3 is TGCAGTGCTAGAGAGAGGACTAGCTCAAATCAGCCCCAGCATTTT. Translated, it gives CSARERTSSNQPQHF.

This clonotype was picked up a small number of times. This chain joins TRBV7-6 and TRBJ1-2, with D hard to call. V was trimmed by 5 bases and J by 0 bases, leaving 16 bases between them. Germline CDR1 is SGHVS and CDR2 is FNYEAQ. The CDR3 has 16 amino acids. CDR3: CASSQITDAANYGYTF. DNA of the CDR3: TGTGCCAGCAGCCAAATTACAGACGCGGCTAACTATGGCTACACCTTC.